The source of this T cell receptor beta chain is a study of T-cell reconstitution after alpha-beta-depleted transplantation in children. General observations from the study: The origin of alpha-beta T cells about two months after transplant was reportedly several hundred expanded graft clones.

The CDR3 covers 10 residues. V was clipped by 1 base and J by 10 bases, with 3 bases between them. Per germline, CDR1 LGHNA and CDR2 YNFKEQ. This clonotype was recorded at least ten times. Its target is unknown. This sample's TCRbeta library carried unique molecular identifier barcodes. MiXCR, run by TCRdb on the PCR reads, gives a single entry per CDR3 protein. The sample holds more than 85,000 distinct CDR3 sequences, approximately 6% seen once. The TCR sequence derives from a female patient between 2 and 15 years old who had a stem cell transplant for Fanconi anemia, so the T cells may come from the graft donor. The sample in question was PBMCs, mostly from graft donor cells, obtained 60 days after TCRalphabeta/CD19-depleted stem cell transplant. The rearrangement links TRBV4-2 to TRBJ2-3, with no clear D. This CDR3 is CASSQVSQYF. DNA of the CDR3: TGTGCCAGCAGCCAAGTCTCGCAGTATTTT.